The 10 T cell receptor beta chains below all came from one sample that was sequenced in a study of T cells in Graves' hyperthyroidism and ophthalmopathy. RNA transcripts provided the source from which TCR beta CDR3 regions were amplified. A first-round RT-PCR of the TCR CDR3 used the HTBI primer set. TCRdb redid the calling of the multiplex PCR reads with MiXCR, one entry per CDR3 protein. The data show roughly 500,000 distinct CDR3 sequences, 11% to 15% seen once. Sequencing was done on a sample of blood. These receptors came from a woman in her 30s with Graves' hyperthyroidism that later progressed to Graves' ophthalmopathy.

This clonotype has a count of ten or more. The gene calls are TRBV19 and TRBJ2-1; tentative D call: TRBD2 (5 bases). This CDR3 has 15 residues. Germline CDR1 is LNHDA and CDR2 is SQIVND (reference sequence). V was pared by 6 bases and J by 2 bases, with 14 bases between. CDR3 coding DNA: TGTGCCAGTAGACCTCTAGCTTCCCCCTACAATGAGCAGTTCTTC. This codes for CASRPLASPYNEQFF.

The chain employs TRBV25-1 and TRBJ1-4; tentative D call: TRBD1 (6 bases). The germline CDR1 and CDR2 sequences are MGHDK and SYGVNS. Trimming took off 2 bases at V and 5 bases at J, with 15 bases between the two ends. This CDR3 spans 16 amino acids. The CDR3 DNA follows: TGTGCCAGCAGTGAACAAGACGGGGGCCTAAATGAAAAACTGTTTTTT. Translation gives CASSEQDGGLNEKLFF.

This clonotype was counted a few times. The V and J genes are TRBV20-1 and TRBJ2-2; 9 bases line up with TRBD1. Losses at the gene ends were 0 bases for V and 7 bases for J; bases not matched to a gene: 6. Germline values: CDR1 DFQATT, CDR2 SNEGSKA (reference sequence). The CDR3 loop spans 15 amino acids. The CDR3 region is CSARDLRQGDGELFF. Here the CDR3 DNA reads TGCAGTGCTAGAGATCTACGACAGGGGGACGGGGAGCTGTTTTTT.

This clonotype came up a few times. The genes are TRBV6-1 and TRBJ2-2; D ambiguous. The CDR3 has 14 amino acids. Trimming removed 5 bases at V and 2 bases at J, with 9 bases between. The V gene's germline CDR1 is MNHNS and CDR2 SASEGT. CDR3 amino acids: CASSTTENTGELFF. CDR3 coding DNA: TGTGCCAGCAGTACGACTGAAAACACCGGGGAGCTGTTTTTT.

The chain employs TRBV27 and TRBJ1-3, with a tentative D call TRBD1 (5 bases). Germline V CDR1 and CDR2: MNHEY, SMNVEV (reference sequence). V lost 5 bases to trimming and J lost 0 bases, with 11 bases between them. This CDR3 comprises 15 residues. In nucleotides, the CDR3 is TGTGCCAGCAGTGATGGGGCCGACTCTGGAAACACCATATATTTT. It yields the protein CASSDGADSGNTIYF.

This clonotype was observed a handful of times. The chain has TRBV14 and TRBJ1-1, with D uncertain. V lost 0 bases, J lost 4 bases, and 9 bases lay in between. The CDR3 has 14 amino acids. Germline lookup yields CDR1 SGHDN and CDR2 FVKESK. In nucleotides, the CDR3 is TGTGCCAGCAGCCAAGATCCCCAGAGCACTGAAGCTTTCTTT. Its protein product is CASSQDPQSTEAFF.

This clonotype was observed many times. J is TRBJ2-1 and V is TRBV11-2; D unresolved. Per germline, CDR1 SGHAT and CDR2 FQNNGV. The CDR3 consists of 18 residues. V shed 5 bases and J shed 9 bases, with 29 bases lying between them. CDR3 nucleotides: TGTGCCAGCAGCACCCGAGCCCCCGGCGGCGATCACGTTAGTGAGCAGTTCTTC. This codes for CASSTRAPGGDHVSEQFF.

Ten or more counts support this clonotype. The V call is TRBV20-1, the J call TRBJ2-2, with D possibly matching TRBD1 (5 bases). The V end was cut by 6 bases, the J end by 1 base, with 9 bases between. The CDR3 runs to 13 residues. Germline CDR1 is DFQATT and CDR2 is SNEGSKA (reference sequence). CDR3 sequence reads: CSATTGNTGELFF. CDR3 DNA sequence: TGCAGTGCCACCACAGGGAACACCGGGGAGCTGTTTTTT.

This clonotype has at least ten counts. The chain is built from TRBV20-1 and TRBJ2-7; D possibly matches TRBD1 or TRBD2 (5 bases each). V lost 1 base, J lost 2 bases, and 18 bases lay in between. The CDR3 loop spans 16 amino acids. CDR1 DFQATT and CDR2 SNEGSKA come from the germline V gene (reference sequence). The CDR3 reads CSARGGGRGSAYEQYF. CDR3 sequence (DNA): TGCAGTGCTAGAGGGGGCGGGCGAGGTTCTGCCTACGAGCAGTACTTC.

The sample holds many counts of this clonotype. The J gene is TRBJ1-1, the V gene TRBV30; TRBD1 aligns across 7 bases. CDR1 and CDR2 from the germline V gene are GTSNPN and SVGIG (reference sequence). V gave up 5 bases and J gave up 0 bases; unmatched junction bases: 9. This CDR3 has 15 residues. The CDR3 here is CAWGRDSFMNTEAFF. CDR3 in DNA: TGTGCCTGGGGCCGGGACAGCTTTATGAACACTGAAGCTTTCTTT.